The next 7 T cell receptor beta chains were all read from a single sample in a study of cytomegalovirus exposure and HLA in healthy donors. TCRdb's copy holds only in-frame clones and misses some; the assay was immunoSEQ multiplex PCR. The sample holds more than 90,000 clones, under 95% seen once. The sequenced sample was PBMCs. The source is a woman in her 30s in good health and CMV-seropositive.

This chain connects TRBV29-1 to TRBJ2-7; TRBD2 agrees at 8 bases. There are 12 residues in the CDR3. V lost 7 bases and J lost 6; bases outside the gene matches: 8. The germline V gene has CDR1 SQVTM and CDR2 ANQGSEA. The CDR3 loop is CSAPLSGIEQYF. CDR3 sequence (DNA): TGCAGCGCCCCTCTTAGCGGGATCGAGCAGTACTTC.

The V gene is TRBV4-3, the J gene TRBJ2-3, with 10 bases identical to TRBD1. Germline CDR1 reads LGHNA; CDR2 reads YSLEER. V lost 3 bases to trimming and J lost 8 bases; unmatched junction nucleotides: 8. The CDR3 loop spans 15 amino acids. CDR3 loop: CASSHKGDRGRTQYF. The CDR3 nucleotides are TGCGCCAGCAGCCATAAGGGAGACAGGGGGCGTACGCAGTATTTT.

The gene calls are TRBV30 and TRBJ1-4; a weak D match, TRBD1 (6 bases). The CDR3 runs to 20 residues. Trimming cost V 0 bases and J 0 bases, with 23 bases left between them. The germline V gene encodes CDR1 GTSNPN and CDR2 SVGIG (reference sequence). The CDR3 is CAWSVRTTWTDFATNEKLFF. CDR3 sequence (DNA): TGTGCCTGGAGTGTACGTACCACGTGGACAGATTTTGCAACTAATGAAAAACTGTTTTTT. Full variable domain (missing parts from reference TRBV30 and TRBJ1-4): SQTIHQWPATLVQPVGSPLSLECTVEGTSNPNLYWYRQAAGRGLQLLFYSVGIGQISSEVPQNLSASRPQDRQFILSSKKLLLSDSGFYLCAWSVRTTWTDFATNEKLFFGSGTQLSVL.

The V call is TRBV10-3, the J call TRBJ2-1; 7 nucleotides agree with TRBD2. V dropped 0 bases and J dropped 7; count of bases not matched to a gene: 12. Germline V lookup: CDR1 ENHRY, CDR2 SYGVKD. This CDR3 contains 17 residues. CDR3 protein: CAISESTRLAGVNEQFF. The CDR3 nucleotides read TGTGCCATCAGTGAGTCTACGAGACTAGCTGGTGTGAATGAGCAGTTCTTC.

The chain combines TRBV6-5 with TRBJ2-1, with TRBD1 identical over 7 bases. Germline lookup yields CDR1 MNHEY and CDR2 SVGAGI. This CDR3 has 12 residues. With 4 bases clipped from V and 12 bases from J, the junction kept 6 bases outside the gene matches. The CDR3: CASSWRQGRQFF. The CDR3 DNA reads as TGTGCCAGCAGTTGGCGACAGGGTAGGCAGTTCTTC.

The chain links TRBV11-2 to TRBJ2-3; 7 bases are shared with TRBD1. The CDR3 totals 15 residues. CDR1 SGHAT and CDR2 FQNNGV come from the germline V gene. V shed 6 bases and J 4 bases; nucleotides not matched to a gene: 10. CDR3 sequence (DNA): TGTGCCAGCAGTGGGGGACAGCTCCTGCCAGATACGCAGTATTTT. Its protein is CASSGGQLLPDTQYF. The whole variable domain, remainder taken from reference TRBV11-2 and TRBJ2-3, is EAGVAQSPRYKIIEKRQSVAFWCNPISGHATLYWYQQILGQGPKLLIQFQNNGVVDDSQLPKDRFSAERLKGVDSTLKIQPAKLEDSAVYLCASSGGQLLPDTQYFGPGTRLTVL.

CDR3 sequence: CAWSVSGIGYEQYF. CDR3 in DNA: TGTGCCTGGAGTGTCTCGGGAATTGGATACGAGCAGTACTTC. V usage is TRBV30 and J usage is TRBJ2-7, with a weak D call TRBD2 (5 bases). The germline V and J ends were trimmed by 0 bases and 4 bases, with 13 bases remaining between them. The CDR3 is 14 amino acids. From germline, CDR1 is GTSNPN and CDR2 SVGIG (reference sequence). The full variable domain, its missing parts supplied by reference TRBV30 and TRBJ2-7, is SQTIHQWPATLVQPVGSPLSLECTVEGTSNPNLYWYRQAAGRGLQLLFYSVGIGQISSEVPQNLSASRPQDRQFILSSKKLLLSDSGFYLCAWSVSGIGYEQYFGPGTRLTVT.